This TCR beta chain emerged from a study of T cells expressing NK-cell markers. General study points: In a few donors, dominant clonotypes made up 28.3-60.1% of CD3+CD56-NKG2C+ cells.

A note on this clonotype: Antigen: not known.

The CDR3 has 17 residues. Germline CDR1 SEHNR, CDR2 FQNEAQ (reference sequence). TCRdb re-called the 5' RACE reads and shows each CDR3 protein once, DNA omitted. There are roughly 390,000 distinct CDR3 sequences in the sample, with around 5% held by the top ten. V gene TRBV7-9 combines with J gene TRBJ2-6; TCRdb indicates TRBD1, and absent DNA this call remains unverified. Input material: blood T cells: a sorted CD56 or NKG2C T cell subset, CD4+ or CD8+ T cells, or bulk PBMC T cells (not recorded which). The origin of this receptor is a man aged 18-69 years in good health. Here the CDR3 reads CASSSLLGRSGANVLTF.